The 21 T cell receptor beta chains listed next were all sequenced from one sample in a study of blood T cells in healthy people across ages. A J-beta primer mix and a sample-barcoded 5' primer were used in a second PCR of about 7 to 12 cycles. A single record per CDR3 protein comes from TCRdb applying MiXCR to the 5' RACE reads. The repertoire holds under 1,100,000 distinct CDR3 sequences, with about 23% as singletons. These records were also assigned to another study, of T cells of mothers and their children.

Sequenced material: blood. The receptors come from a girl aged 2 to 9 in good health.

The CDR3 DNA is TGTGCCAGCATAGAGGAGGGCAGAACCTACATGAACACTGAAGCTTTCTTT. Amino acids: CASIEEGRTYMNTEAFF. The gene calls are TRBV6-2 or TRBV6-3 and TRBJ1-1; D is ambiguous. This CDR3 has 17 amino acids. V lost 7 bases, J lost 0 bases, and 21 bases lay in between. CDR1 and CDR2 from the germline V gene are MNHEY and SVGEGT.

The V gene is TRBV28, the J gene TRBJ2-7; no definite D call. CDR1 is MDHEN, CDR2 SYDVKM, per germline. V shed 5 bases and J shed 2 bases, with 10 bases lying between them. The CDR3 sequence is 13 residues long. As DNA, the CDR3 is TGTGCCAGCAGTACACCTAGTACCTACGAGCAGTACTTC. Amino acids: CASSTPSTYEQYF.

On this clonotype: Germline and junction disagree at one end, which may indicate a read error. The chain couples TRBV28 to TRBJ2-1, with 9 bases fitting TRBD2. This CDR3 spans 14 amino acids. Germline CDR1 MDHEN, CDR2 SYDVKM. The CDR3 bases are TGTGCCATCAGTGTGCGGGAGGGGAACAATGAGCAGTTCTTC. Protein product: CAISVREGNNEQFF. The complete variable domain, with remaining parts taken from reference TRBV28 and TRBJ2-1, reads DVKVTQSSRYLVKRTGEKVFLECVQDMDHENMFWYRQDPGLGLRLIYFSYDVKMKEKGDIPEGYSVSREKKERFSLILESASTNQTSMYLCAISVREGNNEQFFGPGTRLTVL.

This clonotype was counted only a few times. CDR3 in DNA: TGCGCCAGCCAGGGACAGCCCCTCAGCCCGGAGGTATCTGGGGCCAACGTCCTGACTTTC. Amino acid sequence: CASQGQPLSPEVSGANVLTF. The chain links TRBV5-1 to TRBJ2-6; 7 positions agree with TRBD1. This CDR3 is 20 amino acids long. V was pared by 7 bases and J by 1 base, with 20 bases of the junction left unmatched. CDR1 and CDR2 from the germline V gene are SGHRS and YFSETQ.

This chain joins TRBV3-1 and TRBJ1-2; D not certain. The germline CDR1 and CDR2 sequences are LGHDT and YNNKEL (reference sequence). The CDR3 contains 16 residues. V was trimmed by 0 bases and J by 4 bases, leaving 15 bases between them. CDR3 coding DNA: TGTGCCAGCAGCCAAGATCGAATTGGGTTCGGCTATGGCTACACCTTC. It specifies CASSQDRIGFGYGYTF.

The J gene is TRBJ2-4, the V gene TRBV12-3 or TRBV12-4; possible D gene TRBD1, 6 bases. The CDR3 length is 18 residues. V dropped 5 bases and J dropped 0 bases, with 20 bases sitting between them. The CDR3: CASSQQGNLYIAKNIQYF. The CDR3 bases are TGTGCCAGCAGTCAACAGGGAAACTTATACATAGCCAAAAACATTCAGTACTTC.

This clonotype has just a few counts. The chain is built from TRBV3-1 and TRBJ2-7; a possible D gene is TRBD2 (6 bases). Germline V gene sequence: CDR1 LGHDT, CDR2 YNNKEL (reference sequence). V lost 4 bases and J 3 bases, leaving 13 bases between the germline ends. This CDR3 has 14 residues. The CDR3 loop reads CASSRGTGDYEQYF. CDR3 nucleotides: TGTGCCAGCAGCCGGGGCACGGGAGACTACGAGCAGTACTTC.

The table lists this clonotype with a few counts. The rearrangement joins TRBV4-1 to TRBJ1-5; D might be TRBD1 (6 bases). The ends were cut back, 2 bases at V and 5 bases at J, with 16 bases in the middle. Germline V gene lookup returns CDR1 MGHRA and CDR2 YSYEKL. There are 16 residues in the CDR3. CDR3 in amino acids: CASSQPGQRPDQPQHF. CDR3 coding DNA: TGCGCCAGCAGCCAACCCGGACAGCGACCGGATCAGCCCCAGCATTTT.

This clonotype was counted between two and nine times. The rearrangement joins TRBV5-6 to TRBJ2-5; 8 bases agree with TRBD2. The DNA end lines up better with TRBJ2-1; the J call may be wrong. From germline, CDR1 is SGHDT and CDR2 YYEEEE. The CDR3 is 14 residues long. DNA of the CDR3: TGTGCCAGCAGCTTTGGGCGGGGGGCCTCAGGGCAGTTCTTC. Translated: CASSFGRGASGQFF.

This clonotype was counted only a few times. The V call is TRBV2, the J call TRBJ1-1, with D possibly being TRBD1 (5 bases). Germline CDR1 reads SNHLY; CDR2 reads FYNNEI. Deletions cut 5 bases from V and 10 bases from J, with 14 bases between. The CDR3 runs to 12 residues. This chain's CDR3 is CASSKPGPGAFF. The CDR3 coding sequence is TGTGCCAGCAGTAAACCGGGACCTGGAGCTTTCTTT.

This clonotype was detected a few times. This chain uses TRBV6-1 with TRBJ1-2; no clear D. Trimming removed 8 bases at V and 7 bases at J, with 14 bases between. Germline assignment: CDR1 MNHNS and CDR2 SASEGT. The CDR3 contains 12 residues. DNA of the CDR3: TGTGCCAGCCTTACACCGGGCGGTGGCTACACCTTC. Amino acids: CASLTPGGGYTF.

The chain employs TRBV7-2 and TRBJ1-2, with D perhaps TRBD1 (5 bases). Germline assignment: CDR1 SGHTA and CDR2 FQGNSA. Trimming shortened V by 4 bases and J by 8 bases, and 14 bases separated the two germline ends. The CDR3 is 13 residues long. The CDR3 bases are TGTGCCAGCAGCTCCGTTGGAGGGGAAGGCTACACCTTC. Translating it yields CASSSVGGEGYTF.

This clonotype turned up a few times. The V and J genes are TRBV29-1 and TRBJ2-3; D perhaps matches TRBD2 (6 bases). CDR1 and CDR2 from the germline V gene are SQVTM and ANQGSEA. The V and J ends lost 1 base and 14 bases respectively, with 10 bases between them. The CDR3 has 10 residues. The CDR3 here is CSVEAGEPYF. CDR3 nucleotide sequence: TGCAGCGTTGAAGCGGGGGAACCGTATTTT.

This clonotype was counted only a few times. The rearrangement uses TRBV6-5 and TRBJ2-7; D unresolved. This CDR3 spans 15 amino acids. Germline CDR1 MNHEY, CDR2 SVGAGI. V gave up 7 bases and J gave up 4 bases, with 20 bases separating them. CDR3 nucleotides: TGTGCCAGCACCCCACGGGCCACAACTCAATACGAGCAGTACTTC. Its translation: CASTPRATTQYEQYF.

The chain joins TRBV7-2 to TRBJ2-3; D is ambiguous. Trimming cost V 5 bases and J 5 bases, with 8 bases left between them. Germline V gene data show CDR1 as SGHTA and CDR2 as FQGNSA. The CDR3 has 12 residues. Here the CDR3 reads CASSLSVDTQYF. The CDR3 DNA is TGTGCCAGCAGCCTGTCGGTAGATACGCAGTATTTT.

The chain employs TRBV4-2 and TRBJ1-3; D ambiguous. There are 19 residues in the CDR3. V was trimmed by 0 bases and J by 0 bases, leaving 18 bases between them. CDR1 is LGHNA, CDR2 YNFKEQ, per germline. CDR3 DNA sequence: TGTGCCAGCAGCCAAGATCGGAAGGAGAGAGGTGGCTCTGGAAACACCATATATTTT. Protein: CASSQDRKERGGSGNTIYF.

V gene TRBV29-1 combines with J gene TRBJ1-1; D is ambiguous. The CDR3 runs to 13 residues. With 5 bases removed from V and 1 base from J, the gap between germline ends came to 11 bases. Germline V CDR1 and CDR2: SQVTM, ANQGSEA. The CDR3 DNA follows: TGCAGCGTTACACTTTGGGGGAACACTGAAGCTTTCTTT. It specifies CSVTLWGNTEAFF.

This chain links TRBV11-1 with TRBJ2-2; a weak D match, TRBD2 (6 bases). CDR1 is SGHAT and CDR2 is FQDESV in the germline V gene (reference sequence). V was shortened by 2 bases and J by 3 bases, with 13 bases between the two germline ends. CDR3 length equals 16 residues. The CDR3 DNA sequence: TGTGCCAGCAGCTTACGGCTAGCGACCTACACCGGGGAGCTGTTTTTT. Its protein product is CASSLRLATYTGELFF.

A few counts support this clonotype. This CDR3 is CASSLGGAWNTEAFF. Here the CDR3 DNA reads TGTGCCAGCAGCTTAGGAGGGGCATGGAACACTGAAGCTTTCTTT. The rearrangement uses TRBV7-2 and TRBJ1-1, with a tentative D call TRBD1 (5 bases). This CDR3 contains 15 residues. Germline V gene data show CDR1 as SGHTA and CDR2 as FQGNSA. V lost 1 base to trimming and J lost 1 base, with 10 bases between them.

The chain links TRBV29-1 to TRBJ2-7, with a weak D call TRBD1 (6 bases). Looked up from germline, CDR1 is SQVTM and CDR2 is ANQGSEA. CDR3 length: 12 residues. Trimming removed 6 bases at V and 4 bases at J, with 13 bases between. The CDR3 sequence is CSVGTTSYEQYF. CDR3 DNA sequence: TGCAGCGTGGGGACAACTTCATACGAGCAGTACTTC.

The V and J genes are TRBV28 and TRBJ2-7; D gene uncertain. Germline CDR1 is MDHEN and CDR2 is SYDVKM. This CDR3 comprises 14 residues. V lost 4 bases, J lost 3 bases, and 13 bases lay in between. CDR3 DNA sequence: TGTGCCAGCAGTTACCTTGTCGGCGACTACGAGCAGTACTTC. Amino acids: CASSYLVGDYEQYF.